Included here is one T cell receptor (beta chain) sequence, with context. This entry is derived from a study of regulatory T cells in long-lasting Graves disease. The TCR beta library used iRepertoire HTBI primers with Arm-PCR amplification of CDR3. TCRdb ran MiXCR on the multiplex PCR reads and lists one entry per CDR3 protein. The sample has 400,000 to 500,000 distinct CDR3 sequences, about 17% seen once; the top ten hold about 25%. Time point reported: newly diagnosed GD, antithyroid drugs for less than 3 months. Scientists built the TCR library using RNA that was extracted from PBMCs. The CDR3 consists of 15 residues. Losses at the gene ends were 8 bases for V and 0 bases for J; bases not matched to a gene: 8. Germline loops: CDR1 MNHEY, CDR2 SMNVEV (reference sequence). The same data also went into a second study, on T cells in Graves' hyperthyroidism and ophthalmopathy.

Here the sequenced sample was peripheral blood mononuclear cells (PBMCs), taken at new diagnosis, from a patient treated with antithyroid drugs. The TCR sequence derives from a woman aged 18-29 years with Graves disease. The chain employs TRBV27 and TRBJ2-7; 9 bases map to TRBD1. CDR3 in amino acids: CASGRLTGGSYEQYF. DNA for the CDR3: TGTGCCAGCGGAAGATTGACAGGGGGCTCCTACGAGCAGTACTTC.